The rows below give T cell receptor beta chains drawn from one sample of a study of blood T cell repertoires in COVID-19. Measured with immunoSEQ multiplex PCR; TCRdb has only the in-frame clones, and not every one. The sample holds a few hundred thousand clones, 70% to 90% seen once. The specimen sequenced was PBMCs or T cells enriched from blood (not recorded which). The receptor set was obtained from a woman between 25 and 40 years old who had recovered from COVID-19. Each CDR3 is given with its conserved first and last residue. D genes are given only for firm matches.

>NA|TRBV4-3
CASSLSTREANYGYTF
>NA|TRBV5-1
CASGLNTGELFF
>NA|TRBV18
CASSPRGAGNTIYF
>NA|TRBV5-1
CASSLYSAGVYYEQYF
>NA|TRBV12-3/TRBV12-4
CASSSPGLAGYTF
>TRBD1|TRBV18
CASSQTGDTEAFF
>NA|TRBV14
CASSKSPLSTGELFF
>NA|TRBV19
CASSLTGSGANVLTF
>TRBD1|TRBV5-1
CASSQRTGGTEAFF
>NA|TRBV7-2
CASSLGGRGSANTGELFF
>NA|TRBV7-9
CASSNRETKAFF
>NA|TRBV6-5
CASSQTGNNEQFF
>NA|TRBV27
CASSLSISGQGERPQHF
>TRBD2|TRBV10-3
CAISWTSGGGDTQYF
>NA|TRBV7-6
CAGGSSGANVLTF
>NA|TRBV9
CASSISGGTGFVGGGYTF
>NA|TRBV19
CASSTRPTDGYTF
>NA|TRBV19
CASSWRGGTEAFF
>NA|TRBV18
CASSPRGEGQPQHF
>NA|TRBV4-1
CASSQELMNTEAFF
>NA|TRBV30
CAWSYAGGTEAFF
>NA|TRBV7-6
CASSFPGVRNTEAFF
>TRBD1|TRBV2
CASVRQGDEQYF
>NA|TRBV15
CATSRDRTTNYGYTF
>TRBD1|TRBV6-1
CASSENRGANEKLFF
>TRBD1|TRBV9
CASSTRQGDLNTEAFF
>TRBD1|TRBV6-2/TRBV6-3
CASSWDRGGEKLFF
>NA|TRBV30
CAWSWRGRNYGYTF
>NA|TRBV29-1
CSVDSSGVNTEAFF
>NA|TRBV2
CASSETGSGNQPQHF
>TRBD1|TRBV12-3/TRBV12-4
CASSKQGFGYTF
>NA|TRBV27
CASSLGGEAFF
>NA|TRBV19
CASRDLLREGGNTIYF
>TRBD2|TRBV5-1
CASSLGLAGGLNEQFF
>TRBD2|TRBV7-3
CASSLYPGLGGLNEQFF
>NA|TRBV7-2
CASNSAGAAKNIQYF
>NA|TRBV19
CASQGGESEKLFF
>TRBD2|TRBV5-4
CASSFPLAATYNEQFF
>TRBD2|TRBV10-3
CAIMVVAGAGTDTQYF
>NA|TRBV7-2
CASSPRGHRAGEQYF
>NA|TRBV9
CASSVTGSPLHF
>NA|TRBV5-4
CASSPTTGQGGAFF
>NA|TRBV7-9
CASSPTSTGGEQFF
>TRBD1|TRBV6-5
CASTRGQGREKLFF
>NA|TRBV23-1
CASSRAGYNEKLFF
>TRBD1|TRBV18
CASSPDRDYQPQHF
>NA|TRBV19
CASTPGWGGRNEQFF
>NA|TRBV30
CAWSVPGDLDEQYF
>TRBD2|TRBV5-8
CASSLLAGGDTQYF
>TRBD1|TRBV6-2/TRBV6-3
CASSYSPGQLYNSPLHF
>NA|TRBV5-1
CASSREGNQPQHF
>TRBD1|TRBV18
CASSTGQGDNQPQHF
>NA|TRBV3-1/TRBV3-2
CASSQGANTQYF
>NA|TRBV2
CASSDRSYEQYF